What follows are 18 T cell receptor beta chains derived from one specimen sequenced in a study of blood T cell repertoires in COVID-19 (dated by TCRdb to 2019 to 2021). Library preparation employed the immunoSEQ multiplex PCR assay. This immuneACCESS table, as held by TCRdb, lists in-frame sequences with V and J called but not all clones. Of the missing ones, under half trace to an unresolved V gene in checked studies; the others have no known cause. The sample table lists 75,000 to 100,000 clones, around 90% of them with a count of one. More than 5.5% of the sample rests with the top ten. Sequencing used peripheral blood. These TCRs come from a man between 65 and 85 years old with acute or convalescent COVID-19.

The CDR3: CASSFRRAGGRKNEAFF. DNA for the CDR3: TGTGCCAGCAGTTTTCGTAGGGCAGGGGGCCGGAAGAATGAAGCTTTCTTT. The V call is TRBV28, the J call TRBJ1-1; 8 nucleotides line up with TRBD1. With 3 bases clipped from V and 7 bases from J, the junction kept 16 bases outside the gene matches. Germline V gene lookup returns CDR1 MDHEN and CDR2 SYDVKM. CDR3 size: 17 residues.

The chain combines TRBV7-2 with TRBJ1-5; 7 bases agree with TRBD1. The CDR3 totals 13 residues. From germline, CDR1 is SGHTA and CDR2 FQGNSA. The V gene end was trimmed by 5 bases and the J gene end by 4 bases; junction bases not matched to a gene: 2. The CDR3: CASSPDRNQPQHF. CDR3 DNA sequence: TGTGCCAGCAGCCCGGACAGGAATCAGCCCCAGCATTTT.

With respect to this clone: This specimen includes other DNA sequences encoding the same CDR3. The chain combines TRBV18 with TRBJ2-7; 10 nucleotides line up with TRBD1. Germline values: CDR1 KGHSH, CDR2 LQKENI. V lost 0 bases to trimming and J lost 2 bases; unmatched junction nucleotides: 4. This CDR3 has 16 amino acids. The CDR3 loop is CASSPPTGTGAYEQYF. DNA for the CDR3: TGTGCCAGCTCACCACCGACCGGGACAGGGGCCTACGAGCAGTACTTC. The full variable domain, rest sourced from reference TRBV18 and TRBJ2-7, is NAGVMQNPRHLVRRRGQEARLRCSPMKGHSHVYWYRQLPEEGLKFMVYLQKENIIDESGMPKERFSAEFPKEGPSILRIQQVVRGDSAAYFCASSPPTGTGAYEQYFGPGTRLTVT.

The chain joins TRBV4-3 to TRBJ2-7; TRBD1 might be the D (5 bases). Germline V gene lookup returns CDR1 LGHNA and CDR2 YSLEER. CDR3 length equals 15 residues. Trimming took 1 base from V and 7 from J, leaving 17 bases between them. The CDR3 DNA is TGCGCCAGCAGCCAAGTGTTCCAGGGTATAGGAGAGCAGTACTTC. Its protein is CASSQVFQGIGEQYF.

The V and J genes are TRBV9 and TRBJ2-1; 13 nucleotides line up with TRBD2. Germline V gene sequence: CDR1 SGDLS, CDR2 YYNGEE. The trim removed 0 bases at V and 8 bases at J, leaving 8 bases unmatched. The CDR3 runs 17 residues. The CDR3 reads CASSVALLAGGPYEQFF. CDR3 nucleotides: TGTGCCAGCAGCGTAGCCTTACTAGCGGGAGGGCCGTATGAGCAGTTCTTC. The full variable domain, with the rest looked up from reference TRBV9 and TRBJ2-1, is DSGVTQTPKHLITATGQRVTLRCSPRSGDLSVYWYQQSLDQGLQFLIQYYNGEERAKGNILERFSAQQFPDLHSELNLSSLELGDSALYFCASSVALLAGGPYEQFFGPGTRLTVL.

The rearrangement links TRBV28 to TRBJ1-1; 7 bases match TRBD1. In germline, CDR1 is MDHEN, CDR2 SYDVKM. After removal of 5 bases from V and 7 bases from J, the junction contained 10 bases not matched to a gene. This CDR3 has 14 residues. CDR3 bases: TGTGCCAGCAGTACCCCCGGGACAGCCTTTGAAGCTTTCTTT. Protein: CASSTPGTAFEAFF.

The chain employs TRBV5-1 and TRBJ2-3; 9 positions agree with TRBD1. Germline CDR1 reads SGHRS; CDR2 reads YFSETQ. The CDR3 loop spans 15 amino acids. J was trimmed by 2 bases and V by 4 bases; bases with no gene match: 5. CDR3 region: CASSTGTGFTDTQYF. In nucleotides, the CDR3 is TGCGCCAGCAGCACTGGGACAGGGTTCACAGATACGCAGTATTTT.

The gene calls are TRBV9 and TRBJ2-5, with 8 bases identical to TRBD1. V trimming: 7 bases; J trimming: 4 bases; junction bases outside the gene matches: 6. This CDR3 comprises 13 residues. From germline, CDR1 is SGDLS and CDR2 YYNGEE. CDR3 nucleotides: TGTGCCAGCGGGGCAGGGGGCGTAGAGACCCAGTACTTC. Protein product: CASGAGGVETQYF.

The rearrangement links TRBV11-2 to TRBJ1-3; possibly TRBD1 for D (6 bases). Germline V gene data show CDR1 as SGHAT and CDR2 as FQNNGV. CDR3 length equals 14 residues. The V gene lost 5 bases and the J gene lost 4 bases, with 12 bases spanning the gap. CDR3 protein: CASSLQGKGNTIYF. In DNA form, the CDR3 reads TGTGCCAGCAGCCTACAGGGAAAAGGAAACACCATATATTTT.

This chain links TRBV10-3 with TRBJ2-7; D remains unclear. The V gene lost 4 bases and the J gene lost 3 bases, with 10 bases spanning the gap. The CDR3 contains 13 residues. Germline V lookup: CDR1 ENHRY, CDR2 SYGVKD. CDR3 loop: CAISGREFYEQYF. CDR3 nucleotide sequence: TGTGCCATCAGTGGCCGTGAGTTCTACGAGCAGTACTTC.

The gene calls are TRBV30 and TRBJ1-4; 8 nucleotides align to TRBD1. This CDR3 contains 15 residues. The germline V gene encodes CDR1 GTSNPN and CDR2 SVGIG (reference sequence). The V and J ends lost 1 base and 8 bases, in that order; junction bases with no gene match: 9. The CDR3 here is CAWSDPDRGGEKLFF. As DNA, the CDR3 is TGTGCCTGGAGTGACCCAGACAGGGGTGGCGAAAAACTGTTTTTT.

The chain combines TRBV5-4 with TRBJ1-6, with 9 bases fitting TRBD1. This CDR3 has 15 residues. V was clipped by 1 base and J by 6 bases; unmatched bases: 2. Germline V CDR1 and CDR2: SGHNT, YYREEE (reference sequence). The CDR3 DNA reads as TGTGCCAGCAGCTTGTCGGACAGGGGTAATTCACCCCTCCACTTT. Amino acids: CASSLSDRGNSPLHF. The full variable domain, rest sourced from reference TRBV5-4 and TRBJ1-6, is ETGVTQSPTHLIKTRGQQVTLRCSSQSGHNTVSWYQQALGQGPQFIFQYYREEENGRGNFPPRFSGLQFPNYSSELNVNALELDDSALYLCASSLSDRGNSPLHFGNGTRLTVT.

The V call is TRBV6-1, the J call TRBJ1-2; D not certain. This CDR3 has 13 residues. Germline V gives CDR1 MNHNS, CDR2 SASEGT. V was cut by 2 bases and J by 5 bases, with 9 bases left in between. The CDR3 DNA follows: TGTGCCAGCAGTGAATCTGGGCCGTATGGCTACACCTTC. Protein sequence: CASSESGPYGYTF.

The chain couples TRBV9 to TRBJ2-7; 9 positions match TRBD1. V gave up 0 bases and J gave up 8 bases; unmatched junction bases: 9. Germline CDR1 is SGDLS and CDR2 is YYNGEE. The CDR3 covers 15 residues. The CDR3 protein is CASSVGTPGQGKQYF. DNA for the CDR3: TGTGCCAGCAGCGTAGGGACCCCGGGACAGGGAAAGCAGTACTTC.

The CDR3 loop is CASSLYGHTGELFF. DNA for the CDR3: TGTGCCAGCAGCTTATATGGCCACACCGGGGAGCTGTTTTTT. The J gene is TRBJ2-2, the V gene TRBV7-9, with D unresolved. The CDR3 contains 14 residues. Germline CDR1 reads SEHNR; CDR2 reads FQNEAQ (reference sequence). With 2 bases removed from V and 3 bases from J, the gap between germline ends came to 7 bases.

The chain links TRBV10-3 to TRBJ2-2, with 8 bases matching TRBD1. Losses at the gene ends were 11 bases for V and 1 base for J; bases not matched to a gene: 6. This CDR3 is 14 amino acids long. From germline, CDR1 is ENHRY and CDR2 SYGVKD. The CDR3 region has the DNA TGTGCCGTCCGAGGACAGGGGAACACCGGGGAGCTGTTTTTT. Translated, it gives CAVRGQGNTGELFF.

The V and J genes are TRBV2 and TRBJ1-6, with a possible D match to TRBD1 (5 bases). Trimming took 6 bases from V and 5 from J, leaving 8 bases between them. The CDR3 has 13 residues. Germline CDR1 and CDR2: SNHLY and FYNNEI. CDR3 coding DNA: TGTGCCAGCAGGGGACTGCATAATTCACCCCTCCACTTT. It translates to CASRGLHNSPLHF.

The chain recombines TRBV18 with TRBJ2-5; TRBD2 is a possible D gene (6 bases). V was clipped by 6 bases and J by 1 base, with 9 bases between them. This CDR3 has 13 amino acids. Germline V CDR1 and CDR2: KGHSH, LQKENI. The CDR3 region has the DNA TGTGCCAGCTCCGGGGGAAGCCAAGAGACCCAGTACTTC. Protein: CASSGGSQETQYF. The full variable domain, in which reference TRBV18 and TRBJ2-5 provide the parts outside the CDR3, is NAGVMQNPRHLVRRRGQEARLRCSPMKGHSHVYWYRQLPEEGLKFMVYLQKENIIDESGMPKERFSAEFPKEGPSILRIQQVVRGDSAAYFCASSGGSQETQYFGPGTRLLVL.